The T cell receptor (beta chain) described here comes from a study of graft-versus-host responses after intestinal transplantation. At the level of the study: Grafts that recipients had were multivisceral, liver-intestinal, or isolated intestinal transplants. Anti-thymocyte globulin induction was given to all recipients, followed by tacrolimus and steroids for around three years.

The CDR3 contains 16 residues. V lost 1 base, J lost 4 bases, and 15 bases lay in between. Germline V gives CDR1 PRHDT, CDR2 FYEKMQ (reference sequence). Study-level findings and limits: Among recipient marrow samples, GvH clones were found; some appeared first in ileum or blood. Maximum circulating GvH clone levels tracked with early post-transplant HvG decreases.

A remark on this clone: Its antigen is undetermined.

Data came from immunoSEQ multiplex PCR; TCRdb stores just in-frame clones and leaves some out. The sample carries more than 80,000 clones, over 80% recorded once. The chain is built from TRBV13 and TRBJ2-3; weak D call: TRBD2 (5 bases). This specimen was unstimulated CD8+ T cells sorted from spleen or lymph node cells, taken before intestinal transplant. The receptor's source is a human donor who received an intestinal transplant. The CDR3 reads CASSLASTGWADTQYF. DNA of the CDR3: TGTGCCAGCAGCTTAGCGTCGACGGGGTGGGCAGATACGCAGTATTTT.